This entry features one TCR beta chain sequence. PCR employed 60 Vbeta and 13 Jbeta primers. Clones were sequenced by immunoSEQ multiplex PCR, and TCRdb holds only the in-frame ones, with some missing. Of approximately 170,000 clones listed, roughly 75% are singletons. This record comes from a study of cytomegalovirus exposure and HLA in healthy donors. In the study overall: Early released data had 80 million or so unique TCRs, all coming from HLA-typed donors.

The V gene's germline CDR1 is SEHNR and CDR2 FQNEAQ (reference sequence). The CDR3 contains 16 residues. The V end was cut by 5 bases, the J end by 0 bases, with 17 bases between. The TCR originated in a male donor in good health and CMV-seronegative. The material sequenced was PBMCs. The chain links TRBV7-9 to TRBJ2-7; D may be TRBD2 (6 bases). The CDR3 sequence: CASSDLLGGSSYEQYF. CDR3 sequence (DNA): TGTGCCAGCAGCGATTTACTGGGGGGTTCCTCCTACGAGCAGTACTTC. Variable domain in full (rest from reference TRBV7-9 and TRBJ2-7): DTGVSQNPRHKITKRGQNVTFRCDPISEHNRLYWYRQTLGQGPEFLTYFQNEAQLEKSRLLSDRFSAERPKGSFSTLEIQRTEQGDSAMYLCASSDLLGGSSYEQYFGPGTRLTVT.